Shown below are 32 T cell receptor beta chains from a single sample sequenced in a study of early T cells in non-severe SARS-CoV-2 infection. Each CDR3 protein gets one entry after TCRdb re-called the 5' RACE reads with MiXCR. The sample shows 29,000 or so distinct CDR3 sequences, roughly 5.1% of them seen only once. Sequencing used whole blood. The receptors shown here come from an adult who was a healthcare worker with PCR-confirmed SARS-CoV-2 infection or an uninfected control (not recorded which).

This clonotype occurred a few times. The chain combines TRBV5-1 with TRBJ2-3; 8 nucleotides line up with TRBD2. This CDR3 has 16 residues. Germline V gene lookup returns CDR1 SGHRS and CDR2 YFSETQ. With V trimmed by 5 bases and J by 0 bases, 8 bases remained unmatched. Written as DNA, the CDR3 is TGCGCCAGCAGTGGACGAAGCGGGGGAAGCACAGATACGCAGTATTTT. Translation gives CASSGRSGGSTDTQYF.

This clonotype was observed a few times. The chain carries TRBV29-1 and TRBJ2-1; 7 bases are shared with TRBD1. The CDR3 contains 10 residues. Trimming cost V 6 bases and J 11 bases; bases outside gene matches: 4. Germline V gene data show CDR1 as SQVTM and CDR2 as ANQGSEA. CDR3 region: CSVWDSQQFF. The CDR3 region has the DNA TGCAGCGTCTGGGACAGCCAGCAGTTCTTC.

About this clonotype itself: With a much larger clone just one base away, this may be a read error. The rearrangement joins TRBV5-6 to TRBJ2-7; no reliable D call. CDR3 size: 14 residues. Germline values: CDR1 SGHDT, CDR2 YYEEEE. CDR3 residues: CASSLAGSPYEQNF. The CDR3 bases are TGTGCCAGCAGCTTGGCCGGCTCACCCTACGAGCAGAACTTC. Combining the CDR3 with reference TRBV5-6 and TRBJ2-7 gives the whole variable domain DAGVTQSPTHLIKTRGQQVTLRCSPKSGHDTVSWYQQALGQGPQFIFQYYEEEERQRGNFPDRFSGHQFPNYSSELNVNALLLGDSALYLCASSLAGSPYEQNFGPGTRLTVT.

The chain couples TRBV6-2 or TRBV6-3 to TRBJ1-1; the D gene is possibly TRBD1 (6 bases). V was shortened by 0 bases and J by 0 bases, with 23 bases between the two germline ends. This CDR3 has 20 amino acids. Germline V gives CDR1 MNHEY, CDR2 SVGEGT. The CDR3: CASSYSFGRRDTKLNTEAFF. As DNA, the CDR3 is TGTGCCAGCAGTTACTCCTTTGGGCGCCGGGACACAAAATTGAACACTGAAGCTTTCTTT.

V and J are TRBV6-5 and TRBJ2-6; D is undetermined. This CDR3 is built from 15 residues. CDR1 and CDR2 (germline): MNHEY, SVGAGI. V gave up 4 bases and J gave up 0 bases, with 7 bases separating them. The CDR3 region is CASSSQSSGANVLTF. CDR3 DNA: TGTGCCAGCAGTTCACAGAGCTCTGGGGCCAACGTCCTGACTTTC.

This clonotype was seen repeatedly, ten times or more. The chain carries TRBV7-8 and TRBJ2-7; D is undetermined. This CDR3 spans 14 amino acids. V was shortened by 5 bases and J by 0 bases, with 11 bases between the two germline ends. From germline, CDR1 is SGHVS and CDR2 FQNEAQ. CDR3 sequence reads: CASSPGRTSYEQYF. Here the CDR3 DNA reads TGTGCCAGCAGCCCCGGACGGACCTCCTACGAGCAGTACTTC.

J is TRBJ2-3 and V is TRBV14; D is possibly TRBD2 (6 bases). V dropped 3 bases and J dropped 11 bases, with 15 bases sitting between them. The CDR3 consists of 13 residues. From germline, CDR1 is SGHDN and CDR2 FVKESK. Here the CDR3 DNA reads TGTGCCAGCAGCCAGAACCTAGCGAGGGAGCAGTATTTT. It codes for CASSQNLAREQYF.

This clonotype was observed a handful of times. The chain joins TRBV12-3 or TRBV12-4 to TRBJ2-2; 7 bases match TRBD2. This CDR3 has 14 residues. Trimming took 4 bases from V and 4 from J; bases not matched to a gene: 3. CDR3 coding DNA: TGTGCCAGCAGTTATTTAGCGGGCACCGGGGAGCTGTTTTTT. Amino acid sequence: CASSYLAGTGELFF.

At least ten counts were recorded for this clonotype. This chain connects TRBV7-2 to TRBJ2-7; D may be TRBD1 (5 bases). The CDR3 runs 12 residues. Germline V gene data show CDR1 as SGHTA and CDR2 as FQGNSA. V gave up 4 bases and J gave up 6 bases, with 10 bases separating them. CDR3 region: CASSYDSTEQYF. The CDR3 nucleotides read TGTGCCAGCAGCTATGACAGCACCGAGCAGTACTTC.

This clonotype occurred many times. The J gene is TRBJ2-1, the V gene TRBV6-1; possible D gene TRBD2, 5 bases. Germline CDR1 MNHNS, CDR2 SASEGT. This CDR3 has 13 amino acids. With 2 bases removed from V and 7 bases from J, the gap between germline ends came to 9 bases. CDR3 region: CASSEKGVNEQFF. The CDR3 DNA is TGTGCCAGCAGTGAAAAGGGAGTTAATGAGCAGTTCTTC.

This clonotype was seen many times. V usage is TRBV20-1 and J usage is TRBJ2-6; D ambiguous. Between the trimmed V and J ends, which lost 6 bases and 0 bases, there was a span of 12 bases. Per the germline V gene, CDR1 is DFQATT and CDR2 is SNEGSKA (reference sequence). The CDR3 length is 15 residues. CDR3 sequence reads: CSAIQDGSGANVLTF. The CDR3 DNA reads TGCAGTGCCATTCAGGATGGCTCTGGGGCCAACGTCCTGACTTTC.

The sample holds many counts of this clonotype. V gene TRBV7-9 combines with J gene TRBJ2-3, with 11 bases identical to TRBD2. Germline V lookup: CDR1 SEHNR, CDR2 FQNEAQ (reference sequence). The ends lost 5 bases at V and 2 bases at J; junction bases unmatched: 12. The CDR3 extends over 18 amino acids. CDR3 nucleotides: TGTGCCAGCAGCCGAGTTACGACTAGCGGGATTTTCACAGATACGCAGTATTTT. Translating it yields CASSRVTTSGIFTDTQYF.

A few counts support this clonotype. The rearrangement links TRBV3-1 to TRBJ1-6; 7 positions match TRBD1. The CDR3 runs to 15 residues. After removal of 4 bases from V and 8 bases from J, the junction contained 8 bases not matched to a gene. Germline loops: CDR1 LGHDT, CDR2 YNNKEL (reference sequence). This chain's CDR3 is CASSPDRAGHSPLHF. The CDR3 DNA sequence: TGTGCCAGCAGCCCAGACAGGGCGGGCCATTCACCCCTCCACTTT.

This clonotype turned up a few times. A read error may account for a junction end that differs from germline. The chain's CDR3 is CASSYLAGSTDTQFF. The CDR3 coding sequence is TGTGCCAGCAGCTACCTAGCGGGTAGCACAGATACGCAGTTTTTT. The chain combines TRBV7-9 with TRBJ2-3; 8 bases agree with TRBD2. Per germline, CDR1 SEHNR and CDR2 FQNEAQ (reference sequence). The CDR3 consists of 15 residues.

Ten or more counts support this clonotype. The chain uses TRBV6-2 or TRBV6-3 and TRBJ1-5; D may be TRBD1 (5 bases). The CDR3 consists of 13 residues. CDR1 is MNHEY and CDR2 is SVGEGT in the germline V gene. Trimming shortened V by 4 bases and J by 6 bases, and 10 bases separated the two germline ends. CDR3 sequence: CASSFREGQPQHF. CDR3 coding DNA: TGTGCCAGCAGTTTCAGGGAGGGTCAGCCCCAGCATTTT.

Of note for this clonotype: The germline gene is not matched at one end of the junction; a read error may be the cause. The gene calls are TRBV11-2 and TRBJ2-2; either TRBD1 or TRBD2 may fit D (6 bases each). Germline CDR1 SGHAT, CDR2 FQNNGV. The CDR3 loop spans 16 amino acids. The CDR3 region has the DNA TGTGCCAGCAGCGTCTCCACAGGGATAAACACCGGGGGGCTGTTTTTT. Translating it yields CASSVSTGINTGGLFF.

This clonotype was seen repeatedly, ten times or more. V is TRBV5-1 and J is TRBJ1-1; no clear D gene. Per the germline V gene, CDR1 is SGHRS and CDR2 is YFSETQ. The CDR3 has 12 amino acids. Trimming pared 3 bases from V and 11 bases from J, leaving 14 bases between. CDR3 bases: TGCGCCAGCAGCTCGGTTGCAGGAAACGCTTTCTTT. Translating it yields CASSSVAGNAFF.

This clonotype has only a few counts. The chain is built from TRBV19 and TRBJ2-5; 7 bases agree with TRBD1. The CDR3 runs 15 residues. Germline V lookup: CDR1 LNHDA, CDR2 SQIVND (reference sequence). V dropped 4 bases and J dropped 2; count of bases not matched to a gene: 7. The DNA of the CDR3 is TGTGCCAGTAGTACCCGGACAGGCCCGCAAGAGACCCAGTACTTC. Protein product: CASSTRTGPQETQYF. Together with reference TRBV19 and TRBJ2-5, the CDR3 gives the full variable domain: DGGITQSPKYLFRKEGQNVTLSCEQNLNHDAMYWYRQDPGQGLRLIYYSQIVNDFQKGDIAEGYSVSREKKESFPLTVTSAQKNPTAFYLCASSTRTGPQETQYFGPGTRLLVL.

This clonotype came up a few times. The chain recombines TRBV6-2 or TRBV6-3 with TRBJ1-2; no clear D gene. CDR1 is MNHEY, CDR2 SVGEGT, per germline. The CDR3 spans 13 residues. Deletions cut 6 bases from V and 4 bases from J, with 12 bases between. In DNA form, the CDR3 reads TGTGCCAGCAGCCCATCGGAGGGCTATGGCTACACCTTC. It codes for CASSPSEGYGYTF.

A few counts support this clonotype. CDR3 residues: CASSQGTGDYGYTF. CDR3 DNA: TGTGCCAGCTCACAAGGGACAGGGGATTATGGCTACACCTTC. The chain links TRBV18 to TRBJ1-2; 10 bases line up with TRBD1. V was pared by 4 bases and J by 5 bases, with 4 bases of the junction left unmatched. Per germline, CDR1 KGHSH and CDR2 LQKENI. The CDR3 spans 14 residues.

The chain links TRBV6-6 to TRBJ2-7, with a tentative D call TRBD1 (6 bases). The CDR3 runs 14 residues. Between the trimmed V and J ends, which lost 2 bases and 7 bases, there was a span of 15 bases. Per the germline V gene, CDR1 is MNHNY and CDR2 is SVGAGI (reference sequence). The DNA for the CDR3 is TGTGCCAGCAGTTACCAGGGGCGAACGGGGGAGCAGTACTTC. This sequence encodes CASSYQGRTGEQYF.

As to this clonotype: This sequence may be a read error, since a much larger clone differs from it by one base. The CDR3 DNA reads TGTGCCAGCAGCTTAGACTCTGGTATTAGAACCTACGAGCAGTACTTC. Protein product: CASSLDSGIRTYEQYF. The chain joins TRBV7-2 to TRBJ2-7, with D uncertain. The germline CDR1 and CDR2 sequences are SGHTA and FQGNSA. Trimming cost V 1 base and J 2 bases, with 15 bases left between them. This CDR3 spans 16 amino acids.

Worth noting for this clonotype: This sequence may be a read error, since a much larger clone differs from it by one base. V is TRBV9 and J is TRBJ1-6, with D unresolved. There are 15 residues in the CDR3. Germline loops: CDR1 SGDLS, CDR2 YYNGEE. V was cut by 3 bases and J by 0 bases, with 7 bases left in between. The CDR3 DNA reads TGTGCCAGCAGCGGTTCAGGCTCCTATAATTCACCCCTCCACTTT. Its protein is CASSGSGSYNSPLHF.

This clonotype was picked up many times. V gene TRBV13 combines with J gene TRBJ1-2; the D gene is possibly TRBD1 (5 bases). This CDR3 has 14 amino acids. V lost 1 base, J lost 0 bases, and 6 bases lay in between. Looked up from germline, CDR1 is PRHDT and CDR2 is FYEKMQ (reference sequence). The CDR3 DNA follows: TGTGCCAGCAGCTTAGCAGGGTCTAACTATGGCTACACCTTC. As protein: CASSLAGSNYGYTF.

This rearrangement joins TRBV6-5 to TRBJ1-2, with D tentatively TRBD1 (6 bases). The V gene's germline CDR1 is MNHEY and CDR2 SVGAGI. V lost 6 bases and J lost 7, with 15 bases in between. The length of the CDR3 is 13 residues. The CDR3 coding sequence is TGTGCCAGCAGCGGGACACCCCATAGTGGCTACACCTTC. Translating gives CASSGTPHSGYTF.

V gene TRBV25-1 combines with J gene TRBJ1-1; D is ambiguous. The germline gives CDR1 MGHDK, CDR2 SYGVNS. The ends were cut back, 0 bases at V and 5 bases at J, with 13 bases in the middle. This CDR3 region has 15 residues. CDR3: CASSEYAGKRTEAFF. CDR3 DNA: TGTGCCAGCAGTGAATACGCGGGGAAGAGGACTGAAGCTTTCTTT.

The table lists this clonotype with a few counts. The gene calls are TRBV27 and TRBJ2-2; D is unresolved. Germline V gene lookup returns CDR1 MNHEY and CDR2 SMNVEV (reference sequence). This CDR3 has 14 residues. V was shortened by 7 bases and J by 6 bases, with 15 bases between the two germline ends. CDR3 DNA: TGTGCCAGCAAAATTCCCCTCGGGTCCGGGGAGCTGTTTTTT. Translation gives CASKIPLGSGELFF.

The J gene is TRBJ2-1, the V gene TRBV10-3; TRBD1 matches 8 bases. Germline V lookup: CDR1 ENHRY, CDR2 SYGVKD. This CDR3 spans 16 amino acids. With V trimmed by 3 bases and J by 4 bases, 8 bases remained unmatched. The CDR3 spells CAISDRDRSFYNEQFF. DNA of the CDR3: TGTGCCATCAGTGACCGGGACAGGAGCTTTTACAATGAGCAGTTCTTC.

Note on this clonotype: This may be a read error, as it is one base from a much larger clone. This chain uses TRBV20-1 with TRBJ2-7; D unclear. This CDR3 is built from 15 residues. Germline assignment: CDR1 DFQATT and CDR2 SNEGSKA (reference sequence). Trimming removed 2 bases at V and 2 bases at J, with 16 bases between. CDR3 in amino acids: CSARFFGQAPYEQYF. The DNA for the CDR3 is TGCAGTGCTAGATTTTTTGGGCAGGCGCCCTACGAGCAGTACTTC.

The genes are TRBV5-1 and TRBJ1-6, with 8 bases aligning to TRBD1. V lost 4 bases, J lost 6 bases, and 6 bases stayed unmatched. The CDR3 sequence is 15 residues long. The germline V gene has CDR1 SGHRS and CDR2 YFSETQ. For the CDR3, the DNA is TGCGCCAGCAGCCCGATCGACAGGGGTAATTCACCCCTCCACTTT. Translation gives CASSPIDRGNSPLHF. Supplemented by reference TRBV5-1 and TRBJ1-6, the full variable domain reads KAGVTQTPRYLIKTRGQQVTLSCSPISGHRSVSWYQQTPGQGLQFLFEYFSETQRNKGNFPGRFSGRQFSNSRSEMNVSTLELGDSALYLCASSPIDRGNSPLHFGNGTRLTVT.

This clonotype was counted many times. This chain joins TRBV7-9 and TRBJ2-3, with 13 bases fitting TRBD2. The J segment lost 6 bases and the V segment lost 1 base, leaving 1 base of the junction unmatched. This CDR3 region has 15 residues. The germline V gene encodes CDR1 SEHNR and CDR2 FQNEAQ (reference sequence). CDR3 amino acids: CASSLGLAGGDTQYF. The CDR3 nucleotides read TGTGCCAGCAGCTTAGGACTAGCGGGGGGTGATACGCAGTATTTT.

There are many counts of this clonotype. J is TRBJ2-1 and V is TRBV7-2; the D is unclear. CDR3 length equals 13 residues. V was clipped by 5 bases and J by 5 bases, with 10 bases between them. Germline loops: CDR1 SGHTA, CDR2 FQGNSA. As DNA, the CDR3 is TGTGCCAGCAGCCGTTCCGTCGACAATGAGCAGTTCTTC. Translating it yields CASSRSVDNEQFF.